This T cell receptor beta chain was sequenced in a study of cytomegalovirus exposure and HLA in healthy donors. Study-wide findings and caveats: What TCR beta sequences reportedly achieved was accurate prediction of HLA-A and HLA-B alleles in most subjects.

The V and J ends lost 5 bases and 2 bases, in that order; junction bases with no gene match: 4. This CDR3 is built from 15 residues. Per the germline V gene, CDR1 is MNHNY and CDR2 is SVGAGI (reference sequence). Primers included in the PCR were 60 Vbeta and 13 Jbeta primers. Clones were read by immunoSEQ multiplex PCR, and TCRdb kept only the in-frame ones, dropping some. The sample consists of approximately 120,000 clones, around 73% of them appearing once. There are a few counts of this clone. Its cognate antigen is unknown. This receptor was identified in a man aged 35 to 55 in good health and CMV-seronegative. Sequencing input: PBMCs. This chain links TRBV6-6 with TRBJ2-7; TRBD1 matches at 12 bases. The CDR3 coding sequence is TGTGCCAGCAGTCCGGGACAGGGGGCCACCTACGAGCAGTACTTC. Encoded protein: CASSPGQGATYEQYF.